A single T cell receptor beta chain is shown here with its context. Assay used: immunoSEQ multiplex PCR; TCRdb lists only in-frame clones, some missing. Among almost 65,000 clones listed, around 86% were seen once. This specimen belongs to a study of technical replicates of blood from several donors. The V and J ends lost 0 bases and 5 bases, in that order; junction bases with no gene match: 6. Per germline, CDR1 LGHNA and CDR2 YSLEER. The CDR3 is 16 residues long. The chain carries TRBV4-3 and TRBJ1-4; 7 bases line up with TRBD1. This sequence was found in a human donor in good health. Some clones in this sample may be carry-over from other donors' samples. Sequencing used PBMCs. The CDR3 DNA reads as TGCGCCAGCAGCCAAGACACAACAGGGGACAATGAAAAACTGTTTTTT. It specifies CASSQDTTGDNEKLFF.